These 7 T cell receptor beta chains were all obtained from the same sample, sequenced in a study of OX40 agonist ivuxolimab in advanced cancers. Clones were sequenced by immunoSEQ multiplex PCR, and TCRdb holds only the in-frame ones, with some missing. This table has 65,000 to 95,000 clones, around 82% appearing once. The specimen was CD4+ or CD8+ T cells sorted from blood, collected in a trial of the OX40 agonist ivuxolimab. The receptors were gathered from an adult with an advanced solid tumor such as melanoma, head and neck, liver or kidney cancer.

The gene calls are TRBV6-5 and TRBJ1-1, with D unclear. The V gene's germline CDR1 is MNHEY and CDR2 SVGAGI. Trimming left V 2 bases short and J 1 base short, with 14 bases between. The length of the CDR3 is 16 residues. CDR3 loop: CASSYLPRGPNTEAFF. In nucleotides, the CDR3 is TGTGCCAGCAGTTACCTTCCCCGAGGCCCGAACACTGAAGCTTTCTTT.

The V and J genes are TRBV29-1 and TRBJ2-1; D is possibly TRBD2 (7 bases). This CDR3 contains 15 residues. Germline V lookup: CDR1 SQVTM, CDR2 ANQGSEA. V lost 6 bases, J lost 0 bases, and 15 bases lay in between. The CDR3 reads CSVYGEGGSYNEQFF. The CDR3 coding sequence is TGCAGCGTCTATGGGGAGGGGGGCTCCTACAATGAGCAGTTCTTC.

This chain connects TRBV2 to TRBJ1-2; no clear D gene. V was trimmed by 8 bases and J by 7 bases, leaving 17 bases between them. From germline, CDR1 is SNHLY and CDR2 FYNNEI. The CDR3 has 13 amino acids. CDR3 amino acids: CASVQREEGGYTF. CDR3 DNA: TGTGCCAGCGTGCAGAGGGAGGAGGGTGGCTACACCTTC.

The rearrangement uses TRBV7-6 and TRBJ2-5; 10 bases fit TRBD2. V shed 5 bases and J 1 base; nucleotides not matched to a gene: 7. The germline gives CDR1 SGHVS, CDR2 FNYEAQ. There are 16 residues in the CDR3. CDR3 residues: CASSLWASGSQETQYF. The CDR3 DNA is TGTGCCAGCAGCCTTTGGGCTAGCGGGAGCCAAGAGACCCAGTACTTC.

The chain joins TRBV5-1 to TRBJ1-1; D unresolved. In germline, CDR1 is SGHRS, CDR2 YFSETQ. V lost 1 base and J lost 6, with 16 bases in between. The CDR3 consists of 15 residues. The chain's CDR3 is CASSLNPSVAPEAFF. The DNA of the CDR3 is TGCGCCAGCAGCTTGAACCCCAGTGTCGCCCCTGAAGCTTTCTTT. The complete variable domain, with remaining parts taken from reference TRBV5-1 and TRBJ1-1, reads KAGVTQTPRYLIKTRGQQVTLSCSPISGHRSVSWYQQTPGQGLQFLFEYFSETQRNKGNFPGRFSGRQFSNSRSEMNVSTLELGDSALYLCASSLNPSVAPEAFFGQGTRLTVV.

The V and J genes are TRBV12-2 and TRBJ1-2; the DNA was not compared with TRBD1, the D call given in the table. TRBV12-2 is a known pseudogene. The CDR3 has 17 amino acids. CDR3 amino acids: CASRATGDPVTNYGYTF. The CDR3 DNA reads TGTGCAAGTCGCGCAACAGGGGACCCTGTAACAAACTATGGCTACACCTTC.

The V call is TRBV21-1, the J call TRBJ2-7; the D call of TRBD2 is as the table states it, not checked on the DNA. TRBV21-1 is recorded as a pseudogene. The length of the CDR3 is 15 residues. In DNA form, the CDR3 reads TGTGCCAGCAGCAACTTATACCGGGGGGGCTACGAGCAGTACTTC. Residues: CASSNLYRGGYEQYF.